A single T cell receptor beta chain is shown here with its context. Antigen unknown. This CDR3 has 15 residues. Trimming pared 1 base from V and 5 bases from J, leaving 15 bases between. Germline loops: CDR1 SGHRS, CDR2 YFSETQ. Method: immunoSEQ multiplex PCR; TCRdb's copy keeps in-frame clones and lacks some. Of about 2.1 million clones listed, 93% are singletons. CD8 cells classed as naive were CD45RO-negative and positively selected for CCR7, excluding terminally differentiated effector memory CD45RA+ cells. The entry originates in a study of shared clonotypes between healthy human individuals. Overall study context: CD4 naive and CD4 memory each took three plates per donor, while CD8 naive took two and CD8 memory one. Study-wide results and caveats: Non-shared clonotypes were found to have lower generation probabilities than the clonotypes that were shared by all four of the sorted-subset donors.

The chain carries TRBV5-1 and TRBJ2-5; D unresolved. The TCR originated in a man younger than 35 in good health. Some clones in this sample may be carry-over from other donors' samples. The sequencing sample was made of naive CD8+ T cells from PBMCs. In DNA form, the CDR3 reads TGCGCCAGCAGCTTGTCCAGACCATTGAAGGAGACCCAGTACTTC. This gives the protein CASSLSRPLKETQYF.